This entry lists 16 T cell receptor beta chains sequenced from one sample in a study of tumor-infiltrating lymphocytes in primary liver carcinoma. A primer matching the constant region was used to make TCR beta cDNA from 500 to 650 ng of total RNA. ARM-PCR was slightly modified, and three nested multiplex PCR rounds with it gave rise to the TCR beta libraries. The opening two PCR rounds, 10 cycles each, paired TRBV1-TRBV30 forward primers with a C-beta reverse primer. One entry per CDR3 protein results from TCRdb running MiXCR on the multiplex PCR reads. The sample includes 300,000 to 400,000 distinct CDR3 sequences, about 65% of them seen just once. Unsorted whole blood served as the source of blood RNA, and germline DNA was extracted as well. Material for sequencing was peripheral blood. These receptor sequences come from a man between 40 and 49 years old with primary liver carcinoma and hepatitis B virus infection.

Remarks on this clonotype: One end of the junction varies from germline; a read error may be responsible. The genes are TRBV29-1 and TRBJ1-2; D ambiguous. In germline, CDR1 is SQVTM, CDR2 ANQGSEA. This CDR3 has 13 amino acids. The CDR3 bases are TGCAGCGTTGGAACGGTACGGACCTATGGCTACACATTC. It codes for CSVGTVRTYGYTF.

Regarding this clonotype: Possible read error: a much larger clone is one base away. V and J are TRBV6-2 or TRBV6-3 and TRBJ2-1, with 10 bases fitting TRBD2. Unmatched junction bases numbered 12, after V lost 6 bases and J lost 10 bases. This CDR3 region has 15 residues. The germline V gene encodes CDR1 MNHEY and CDR2 SVGEGT. CDR3 DNA sequence: TGTGCCAGCAGCGGACTAGCGGTAGTCAGACGGGAGCAGTTCTTC. This gives the protein CASSGLAVVRREQFF.

Of note for this clonotype: Given the absence of the conserved phenylalanine or tryptophan at the CDR3 end, a read error is likely. The V and J genes are TRBV6-5 and TRBJ1-1; tentatively, D is TRBD1 (5 bases). The V and J ends lost 7 bases and 0 bases respectively, with 12 bases between them. CDR3 length: 14 amino acids. Germline assignment: CDR1 MNHEY and CDR2 SVGAGI. The CDR3 DNA reads TGTGCCAGCATATCCGGGACGCTGAACACTGAAGCTTTCCTT. It encodes CASISGTLNTEAFL.

The chain uses TRBV10-3 and TRBJ1-6, with TRBD1 as a possible D gene (6 bases). CDR3 size: 12 residues. Germline V gene lookup returns CDR1 ENHRY and CDR2 SYGVKD. The V end was cut by 7 bases, the J end by 7 bases, with 8 bases between. The CDR3 is CAITDRNSPLHF. CDR3 nucleotide sequence: TGTGCCATCACGGACAGAAATTCACCCCTCCACTTT.

On this clonotype: It may be a read error: a sequence one base away is much more abundant. It is likely a read error, because the conserved phenylalanine at the end of the CDR3 is missing. The V call is TRBV12-3 or TRBV12-4, the J call TRBJ2-7; D gene unclear. V was clipped by 7 bases and J by 6 bases, with 13 bases between them. The length of the CDR3 is 12 residues. CDR3 sequence: CASNRARSEQYL. In DNA form, the CDR3 reads TGTGCCAGCAATCGAGCGAGGAGCGAGCAGTACTTA.

As concerns this clonotype: Given a much more abundant clone one base away, this may be a read error. The rearrangement links TRBV12-3 or TRBV12-4 to TRBJ2-2; D not resolved. CDR3 size: 15 residues. CDR3 coding DNA: TGTGCCAGCAGCTTTCGGTCACTGAACACCGTGGAGCTGTTTTTT. Translation: CASSFRSLNTVELFF.

About this clonotype: Given a much more abundant clone one base away, this may be a read error. The V call is TRBV12-3 or TRBV12-4, the J call TRBJ1-2; the match to TRBD1 covers 9 bases. Trimming cost V 8 bases and J 10 bases; bases outside gene matches: 14. The CDR3 is 14 residues long. Here the CDR3 DNA reads TGTGCCAGCGGCAGGTCGACAGGGGGTCATGCCTACACCTTC. Translation gives CASGRSTGGHAYTF.

In this sample, this clonotype turned up once. V is TRBV28 and J is TRBJ1-4; possibly TRBD1 for D (5 bases). The V end was cut by 5 bases, the J end by 4 bases, with 11 bases between. This CDR3 is 14 amino acids long. Germline lookup yields CDR1 MDHEN and CDR2 SYDVKM. CDR3 sequence (DNA): TGTGCCAGCAGTAATCCCGGGGGTAATGAAAAACTGTTTTTT. Translating it yields CASSNPGGNEKLFF.

As regards this clonotype: A clone one base away is much larger, so this may be a read error. V gene TRBV10-3 combines with J gene TRBJ1-3; unclear D gene. Germline V gives CDR1 ENHRY, CDR2 SYGVKD. The V gene lost 11 bases and the J gene lost 0 bases, with 11 bases spanning the gap. The length of the CDR3 is 13 residues. CDR3 sequence reads: CASRSPSGNTIYF. As DNA, the CDR3 is TGTGCCTCAAGATCACCCTCTGGAAACACCATATATTTT.

Worth noting for this clonotype: At one of its ends the junction is not consistent with the germline gene, which may arise from a read error. The chain carries TRBV6-1 and TRBJ1-2, with 8 bases aligning to TRBD1. This CDR3 comprises 16 residues. Germline V CDR1 and CDR2: MNHNS, SASEGT. CDR3 in amino acids: CTSFGPRDRSLYGYTF. Written as DNA, the CDR3 is TGTACCAGTTTCGGACCGCGGGACAGGAGTTTATATGGCTACACTTTC.

This clonotype came up a few times. The junction shows a germline mismatch at one end, possibly a read error. The genes are TRBV11-2 and TRBJ2-3; 13 bases fit TRBD2. CDR3 length equals 17 residues. Germline V CDR1 and CDR2: SGHAT, FQNNGV. As DNA, the CDR3 is TGTGCCAGCAGCCTCAAGGGACTAGCGGGGCCCCAAGATATGCAGTATTTT. Translation gives CASSLKGLAGPQDMQYF. The full variable domain, with the rest looked up from reference TRBV11-2 and TRBJ2-3, is EAGVAQSPRYKIIEKRQSVAFWCNPISGHATLYWYQQILGQGPKLLIQFQNNGVVDDSQLPKDRFSAERLKGVDSTLKIQPAKLEDSAVYLCASSLKGLAGPQDMQYFGPGTRLTVL.

A word on this clonotype: Compared with germline, one end of the junction differs, possibly owing to a read error. The chain combines TRBV4-2 with TRBJ2-3, with 12 bases that match TRBD2. Germline CDR1 and CDR2: LGHNA and YNFKEQ. This CDR3 contains 18 residues. CDR3 sequence reads: CASSLNLGLAGSTDTHYF. The CDR3 DNA is TGTGCCAGTAGCCTAAATCTTGGACTAGCGGGAAGCACAGATACGCACTATTTT.

Of note for this clonotype: A read error may be the cause here, since a much bigger clone is one base away. The chain links TRBV11-3 to TRBJ1-2, with 7 bases that match TRBD1. This CDR3 has 14 amino acids. The J segment lost 7 bases and the V segment lost 6 bases, leaving 11 bases of the junction unmatched. The germline V gene has CDR1 SGHNT and CDR2 YENEEA. CDR3 protein: CASRVPGQISGYTF. The CDR3 DNA is TGTGCCAGCAGAGTCCCGGGACAGATTTCTGGCTACACCTTC.

There are a few counts of this clonotype. The chain uses TRBV28 and TRBJ1-2, with 12 bases aligning to TRBD1. Germline assignment: CDR1 MDHEN and CDR2 SYDVKM. The J segment lost 5 bases and the V segment lost 4 bases, leaving 5 bases of the junction unmatched. This CDR3 is built from 15 residues. CDR3 nucleotide sequence: TGTGCCAGCAGTTCGGGACAGGGGGCCGAGTATGGCTACACCTTC. This translates into CASSSGQGAEYGYTF.

Of note for this clonotype: A much larger clonotype is one base distant, so this may be a read error. The chain joins TRBV12-3 or TRBV12-4 to TRBJ1-2, with 8 nucleotides matching TRBD1. V gave up 6 bases and J gave up 8 bases; unmatched junction bases: 11. The CDR3 has 14 amino acids. The CDR3 DNA reads TGTGCCAGCAGAGAACAGGGGGTAGCGGGGGGCTACACCTTC. This gives the protein CASREQGVAGGYTF.

The V and J genes are TRBV5-1 and TRBJ2-7; D uncertain. Germline V CDR1 and CDR2: SGHRS, YFSETQ. The CDR3 sequence is 15 residues long. Trimming left V 6 bases short and J 7 bases short, with 23 bases between. CDR3 nucleotide sequence: TGCGCCAGCAAGACCCACGGGCCCTCACCGGGTGAGCAGTACTTC. As protein: CASKTHGPSPGEQYF.